Below are 28 T cell receptor beta chains sequenced from a single sample in a study of cytomegalovirus exposure and HLA in healthy donors. The PCR employed 60 Vbeta primers together with 13 Jbeta primers. The protocol was immunoSEQ multiplex PCR, while the TCRdb copy is restricted to in-frame clones and leaves out a portion. The sample records approximately 190,000 clones, roughly 90% being singletons. Sequenced material: PBMCs. The receptors come from a boy between 2 and 10 years old in good health and CMV-seronegative.

This rearrangement joins TRBV5-1 to TRBJ1-4, with D possibly TRBD1 on 6 matching bases. The ends were cut back, 2 bases at V and 8 bases at J, with 25 bases in the middle. Germline V gives CDR1 SGHRS, CDR2 YFSETQ. This CDR3 region has 18 residues. CDR3 in DNA: TGCGCCAGCAGCTTATCACTCAAACCGGGACATCAAAAGGAAAAACTGTTTTTT. The encoded protein is CASSLSLKPGHQKEKLFF.

The rearrangement joins TRBV5-4 to TRBJ1-6; tentatively, D is TRBD1 (6 bases). Between the trimmed V and J ends, which lost 0 bases and 2 bases, there was a span of 12 bases. The CDR3 covers 17 residues. Per the germline V gene, CDR1 is SGHNT and CDR2 is YYREEE (reference sequence). CDR3: CASSLDRASAYNSPLHF. DNA for the CDR3: TGTGCCAGCAGCTTGGACAGGGCGAGTGCCTATAATTCACCCCTCCACTTT.

This chain links TRBV27 with TRBJ2-3, with a tentative D call TRBD1 (5 bases). Trimming removed 6 bases from V and 0 bases from J, with 13 bases in between. CDR1 is MNHEY and CDR2 is SMNVEV in the germline V gene (reference sequence). The CDR3 spans 15 residues. The CDR3 here is CASSLGATSTDTQYF. The DNA for the CDR3 is TGTGCCAGCAGCCTTGGGGCGACTAGCACAGATACGCAGTATTTT.

The chain couples TRBV10-3 to TRBJ2-7; weak D call: TRBD2 (6 bases). The CDR3 has 12 amino acids. Trimming pared 6 bases from V and 5 bases from J, leaving 11 bases between. Germline-derived CDR1 and CDR2 are ENHRY and SYGVKD. CDR3 protein: CAISQSGDEQYF. DNA of the CDR3: TGTGCCATCAGCCAGTCGGGAGACGAGCAGTACTTC.

V usage is TRBV18 and J usage is TRBJ1-2; no clear D. Between the trimmed V and J ends, which lost 0 bases and 13 bases, there was a span of 3 bases. CDR1 KGHSH and CDR2 LQKENI come from the germline V gene. The CDR3 sequence is 9 residues long. The CDR3 region is CASSPPATF. The CDR3 DNA is TGTGCCAGCTCACCACCGGCCACCTTC. The variable domain in full, completed from reference TRBV18 and TRBJ1-2, reads NAGVMQNPRHLVRRRGQEARLRCSPMKGHSHVYWYRQLPEEGLKFMVYLQKENIIDESGMPKERFSAEFPKEGPSILRIQQVVRGDSAAYFCASSPPATFGSGTRLTVV.

V usage is TRBV28 and J usage is TRBJ2-4; D is uncertain. CDR1 and CDR2 from the germline V gene are MDHEN and SYDVKM. The CDR3 consists of 13 residues. V dropped 2 bases and J dropped 4 bases, with 6 bases sitting between them. CDR3: CASSLGRKNIQYF. CDR3 DNA sequence: TGTGCCAGCAGTTTAGGTAGAAAAAACATTCAGTACTTC.

The chain is built from TRBV28 and TRBJ2-7; 10 bases map to TRBD2. This CDR3 comprises 16 residues. Trimming cost V 5 bases and J 3 bases; bases outside gene matches: 10. Germline loops: CDR1 MDHEN, CDR2 SYDVKM. In nucleotides, the CDR3 is TGTGCCAGCAGTGGGCTAGCGGGAGAGATACTCTACGAGCAGTACTTC. Translated: CASSGLAGEILYEQYF.

This chain uses TRBV30 with TRBJ2-7; maybe TRBD2 (7 bases). Per the germline V gene, CDR1 is GTSNPN and CDR2 is SVGIG (reference sequence). The CDR3 has 12 residues. V dropped 2 bases and J dropped 5 bases, with 10 bases sitting between them. The CDR3 spells CAWSPGGHEQYF. The DNA for the CDR3 is TGTGCCTGGAGTCCGGGGGGCCACGAGCAGTACTTC.

This clone has a handful of counts. The J gene is TRBJ1-1, the V gene TRBV4-1; 10 positions agree with TRBD1. The CDR3 has 18 amino acids. With V trimmed by 3 bases and J by 4 bases, 14 bases remained unmatched. CDR1 and CDR2 (germline): MGHRA, YSYEKL. In nucleotides, the CDR3 is TGCGCCAGCAGCCAGAGCGGGACAGGGGTAAGAGAGGGCACTGAAGCTTTCTTT. Translated, it gives CASSQSGTGVREGTEAFF.

The chain links TRBV5-1 to TRBJ1-3, with D perhaps matching TRBD1 (5 bases). The CDR3 contains 16 residues. Germline CDR1 reads SGHRS; CDR2 reads YFSETQ. The V and J ends lost 4 bases and 0 bases respectively, with 14 bases between them. The CDR3 loop is CASSAGGPLSGNTIYF. CDR3 in DNA: TGCGCCAGCAGCGCCGGGGGACCGCTCTCTGGAAACACCATATATTTT.

The rearrangement uses TRBV7-2 and TRBJ1-6, with D hard to call. V lost 4 bases and J lost 8, with 21 bases in between. CDR1 is SGHTA, CDR2 FQGNSA, per germline. The CDR3 has 17 residues. CDR3 in DNA: TGTGCCAGCAGCTCCGACTTGCCTTCGGGGATACATTCACCCCTCCACTTT. Its translation: CASSSDLPSGIHSPLHF.

This chain joins TRBV18 and TRBJ1-5; maybe TRBD1 (6 bases). This CDR3 is built from 14 residues. V lost 2 bases and J lost 7, with 12 bases in between. Germline loops: CDR1 KGHSH, CDR2 LQKENI. Written as DNA, the CDR3 is TGTGCCAGCTCACCAGAGACAGGAGACCAGCCCCAGCATTTT. Protein: CASSPETGDQPQHF.

The chain couples TRBV18 to TRBJ2-7; possible D gene TRBD2, 6 bases. This CDR3 is built from 15 residues. The V and J ends lost 5 bases and 4 bases respectively, with 18 bases between them. Germline loops: CDR1 KGHSH, CDR2 LQKENI. The CDR3 DNA is TGTGCCAGCTCAACGGGACTTGGGGCTCTGTACGAGCAGTACTTC. Its protein product is CASSTGLGALYEQYF.

V is TRBV27 and J is TRBJ2-1; tentative D call: TRBD1 (5 bases). V gave up 2 bases and J gave up 6 bases, with 5 bases separating them. This CDR3 is built from 12 residues. Germline CDR1 MNHEY, CDR2 SMNVEV (reference sequence). CDR3 in amino acids: CASSLQGNEQFF. The CDR3 nucleotides are TGTGCCAGCAGTTTACAGGGCAATGAGCAGTTCTTC.

For the CDR3, the DNA is TGTGCCAGCAGCCCGAGGGACTACAATGAGCAGTTCTTC. It encodes CASSPRDYNEQFF. The chain has TRBV4-2 and TRBJ2-1, with D perhaps matching TRBD2 (5 bases). This CDR3 region has 13 residues. V was trimmed by 4 bases and J by 3 bases, leaving 7 bases between them. Germline V CDR1 and CDR2: LGHNA, YNFKEQ.

The V gene is TRBV28, the J gene TRBJ2-7, with a tentative D call TRBD2 (6 bases). The germline V gene encodes CDR1 MDHEN and CDR2 SYDVKM. CDR3 length: 16 residues. V was shortened by 5 bases and J by 3 bases, with 20 bases between the two germline ends. The CDR3 spells CASSPSGWRGVYEQYF. The CDR3 nucleotides read TGTGCCAGCAGTCCCTCCGGTTGGCGGGGAGTCTACGAGCAGTACTTC. Full variable domain (rest looked up from reference TRBV28 and TRBJ2-7): DVKVTQSSRYLVKRTGEKVFLECVQDMDHENMFWYRQDPGLGLRLIYFSYDVKMKEKGDIPEGYSVSREKKERFSLILESASTNQTSMYLCASSPSGWRGVYEQYFGPGTRLTVT.

The J gene is TRBJ2-5, the V gene TRBV2; D not certain. This CDR3 has 14 residues. Germline V gene sequence: CDR1 SNHLY, CDR2 FYNNEI. The ends were cut back, 4 bases at V and 3 bases at J, with 12 bases in the middle. CDR3 protein: CASSGSRLEETQYF. CDR3 in DNA: TGTGCCAGCAGTGGTTCCCGACTGGAAGAGACCCAGTACTTC.

V gene TRBV27 combines with J gene TRBJ2-2, with 14 positions matching TRBD2. Germline V gene data show CDR1 as MNHEY and CDR2 as SMNVEV (reference sequence). The trim removed 5 bases at V and 5 bases at J, leaving 4 bases unmatched. The CDR3 loop spans 16 amino acids. The CDR3 is CASSPRLAGGTGELFF. DNA for the CDR3: TGTGCCAGCAGTCCCAGACTAGCGGGGGGGACCGGGGAGCTGTTTTTT.

V is TRBV2 and J is TRBJ2-2, with TRBD1 identical over 7 bases. V trimming: 3 bases; J trimming: 8 bases; junction bases outside the gene matches: 6. CDR1 SNHLY and CDR2 FYNNEI come from the germline V gene. The CDR3 runs 14 residues. The DNA for the CDR3 is TGTGCCAGCAGTGACGAGGGGGCAGGAGGGGAGCTGTTTTTT. Translating gives CASSDEGAGGELFF.

The rearrangement joins TRBV7-6 to TRBJ1-2, with D unclear. V lost 1 base and J 3 bases, leaving 9 bases between the germline ends. Looked up from germline, CDR1 is SGHVS and CDR2 is FNYEAQ. The CDR3 is 14 amino acids. DNA of the CDR3: TGTGCCAGCAGCTTAGTGGCGGTATACTATGGCTACACCTTC. This encodes CASSLVAVYYGYTF.

This chain joins TRBV19 and TRBJ2-3; the match to TRBD2 covers 14 bases. The CDR3 is 16 amino acids. V shed 5 bases, J shed 4 bases, and the junction held 5 bases outside the gene matches. The germline CDR1 and CDR2 sequences are LNHDA and SQIVND (reference sequence). As DNA, the CDR3 is TGTGCCAGTAGTGTGACTAGCGGGGGGGCCTCAGATACGCAGTATTTT. This codes for CASSVTSGGASDTQYF. Filled out from reference TRBV19 and TRBJ2-3, the complete variable domain reads DGGITQSPKYLFRKEGQNVTLSCEQNLNHDAMYWYRQDPGQGLRLIYYSQIVNDFQKGDIAEGYSVSREKKESFPLTVTSAQKNPTAFYLCASSVTSGGASDTQYFGPGTRLTVL.

This chain links TRBV7-8 with TRBJ1-2; weak D call: TRBD1 (5 bases). The CDR3 spans 16 residues. CDR1 and CDR2 from the germline V gene are SGHVS and FQNEAQ. The ends were cut back, 2 bases at V and 2 bases at J, with 15 bases in the middle. The CDR3 sequence: CASSLSISGVNYGYTF. The CDR3 DNA is TGTGCCAGCAGCTTAAGTATTTCGGGGGTGAACTATGGCTACACCTTC.

This clone was counted once. The chain uses TRBV28 and TRBJ1-2; tentative D call: TRBD1 (6 bases). CDR1 and CDR2 (germline): MDHEN, SYDVKM. The CDR3 has 14 residues. V lost 7 bases, J lost 2 bases, and 14 bases lay in between. The CDR3 DNA sequence: TGTGCCAGCACTCTTCGGACAGTAAACTATGGCTACACCTTC. Translating it yields CASTLRTVNYGYTF.

This clone came up a few times. The rearrangement links TRBV19 to TRBJ1-3; D ambiguous. Germline values: CDR1 LNHDA, CDR2 SQIVND (reference sequence). With 5 bases removed from V and 4 bases from J, the gap between germline ends came to 9 bases. CDR3 length: 13 residues. CDR3 bases: TGTGCCAGTAGTCCCGCGGGAGGAAACACCATATATTTT. It yields the protein CASSPAGGNTIYF.

This clone was seen just once. This chain connects TRBV7-2 to TRBJ2-3, with TRBD2 matching 12 bases. The CDR3 runs to 15 residues. V was clipped by 6 bases and J by 3 bases; unmatched bases: 4. Germline CDR1 is SGHTA and CDR2 is FQGNSA. The CDR3 loop reads CASSRGTSGTDTQYF. For the CDR3, the DNA is TGTGCCAGCAGTCGCGGGACTAGCGGGACAGATACGCAGTATTTT. Looking up the rest from reference TRBV7-2 and TRBJ2-3 gives the full variable domain: GAGVSQSPSNKVTEKGKDVELRCDPISGHTALYWYRQSLGQGLEFLIYFQGNSAPDKSGLPSDRFSAERTGGSVSTLTIQRTQQEDSAVYLCASSRGTSGTDTQYFGPGTRLTVL.

The chain uses TRBV27 and TRBJ2-4; D not resolved. Germline lookup yields CDR1 MNHEY and CDR2 SMNVEV (reference sequence). CDR3 length: 14 residues. Trimming stripped 2 bases from V and 3 bases from J, with 8 bases between. CDR3 in amino acids: CASSLVQNKNIQYF. CDR3 nucleotide sequence: TGTGCCAGCAGTTTAGTTCAGAACAAAAACATTCAGTACTTC.

The chain joins TRBV29-1 to TRBJ1-5; weak D call: TRBD1 (5 bases). V lost 2 bases and J lost 4, with 9 bases in between. The germline CDR1 and CDR2 sequences are SQVTM and ANQGSEA. This CDR3 spans 13 amino acids. CDR3 in DNA: TGCAGCGTTGAAACGGGGGGGAATCAGCCCCAGCATTTT. Protein product: CSVETGGNQPQHF.

The chain joins TRBV30 to TRBJ2-2; D is possibly TRBD2 (5 bases). Germline values: CDR1 GTSNPN, CDR2 SVGIG (reference sequence). V lost 4 bases and J lost 2, with 8 bases in between. The CDR3 is 13 residues long. CDR3: CAWNPGNTGELFF. CDR3 nucleotide sequence: TGTGCCTGGAACCCGGGAAACACCGGGGAGCTGTTTTTT.